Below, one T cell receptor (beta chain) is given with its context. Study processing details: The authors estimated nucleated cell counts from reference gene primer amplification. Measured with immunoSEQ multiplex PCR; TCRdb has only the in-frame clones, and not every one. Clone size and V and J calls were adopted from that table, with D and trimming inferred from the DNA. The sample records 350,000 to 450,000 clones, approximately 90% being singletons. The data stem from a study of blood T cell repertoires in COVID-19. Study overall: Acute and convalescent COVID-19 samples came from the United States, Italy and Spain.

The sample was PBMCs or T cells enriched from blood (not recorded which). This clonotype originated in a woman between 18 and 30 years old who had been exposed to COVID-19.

CDR3 sequence: CASRPQGVSNQPQHF. The CDR3 coding sequence is TGTGCCAGCAGGCCACAGGGGGTAAGCAATCAGCCCCAGCATTTT. The rearrangement uses TRBV6-5 and TRBJ1-5; TRBD1 matches at 8 bases. CDR1 is MNHEY, CDR2 SVGAGI, per germline. V lost 6 bases, J lost 1 base, and 5 bases stayed unmatched. CDR3 length equals 15 residues.